The rows below give T cell receptor beta chains drawn from one sample of a study of T cells in narcolepsy. Profiled with immunoSEQ multiplex PCR; TCRdb holds only in-frame clones, not every one. This sample carries about 34,000 clones, around four fifths of them seen once, and the ten largest clones take 2% to 3%. Specimen: CD45RA- memory CD4+ T cells from PBMCs. The receptors originated from a human donor with narcolepsy. Each CDR3 is given with its conserved first and last residue. The D gene is left open where the match is weak. Size tells how often a clone was seen (once, few, many) or the class of an expanded clone, and some rows leave it out.

D gene,clone size,J gene,V gene,CDR3 protein,CDR3 DNA
-,-,TRBJ1-2,TRBV28,CASSLIDLSYGYTF,TGTGCCAGCAGTCTAATAGACTTATCTTATGGCTACACCTTC
TRBD1,-,TRBJ2-4,TRBV5-1,CASSLAGDRNIQYF,TGCGCCAGCAGCTTGGCAGGGGACAGAAACATTCAGTACTTC
-,few,TRBJ1-2,TRBV29-1,CSVILPGGDYGYTF,TGCAGCGTTATTTTACCGGGTGGCGACTATGGCTACACCTTC
-,-,TRBJ1-2,TRBV6-5,CASRSTGSGGYTF,TGTGCCAGCAGGAGCACAGGGTCTGGCGGCTACACCTTC
-,once,TRBJ1-1,TRBV7-2,CASSLAQGNTEAFF,TGTGCCAGCAGCTTAGCGCAGGGGAACACTGAAGCTTTCTTT
TRBD1,-,TRBJ2-1,TRBV19,CASSDEASGQGVFNEQFF,TGTGCCAGTAGCGACGAAGCAAGTGGACAGGGGGTATTCAATGAGCAGTTCTTC
TRBD1,once,TRBJ2-7,TRBV10-2,CASSRGRKGYEQYF,TGCGCCAGCAGCAGGGGGAGAAAAGGATACGAGCAGTACTTC
-,-,TRBJ1-1,TRBV10-1,CASSGDSHEAFF,TGCGCCAGCAGTGGGGACTCCCATGAAGCTTTCTTT
-,-,TRBJ1-6,TRBV21-1,CASSKCPGQKNNSPLHF,TGTGCCAGCAGCAAATGCCCGGGGCAGAAAAATAATTCACCCCTCCACTTT
-,-,TRBJ1-1,TRBV5-6,CASTYWSWEKNTEAFF,TGTGCCAGCACTTATTGGAGTTGGGAGAAGAACACTGAAGCTTTCTTT
-,-,TRBJ1-2,TRBV6-4,CASSDTQESDGYTF,TGTGCCAGCAGTGATACGCAGGAGAGTGATGGCTACACCTTC